Shown below are 32 T cell receptor beta chains from a single sample sequenced in a study of T-cell reconstitution after alpha-beta-depleted transplantation in children. Unique molecular identifiers were incorporated during preparation of the TCRbeta library. TCRdb ran MiXCR on the PCR reads and lists one entry per CDR3 protein. The sample consists of fewer than 750,000 distinct CDR3 sequences, under 25% of them appearing once. The material was PBMCs, mostly from graft donor cells, obtained 360 days after TCRalphabeta/CD19-depleted stem cell transplant. Receptor source: a boy under three years old who had a stem cell transplant for acute myeloid leukemia, so the T cells may come from the graft donor.

The chain recombines TRBV12-3 or TRBV12-4 with TRBJ2-7; 8 nucleotides agree with TRBD2. Trimming removed 1 base from V and 4 bases from J; junction bases left unmatched: 6. The CDR3 extends over 15 amino acids. The CDR3 protein is CASSLEPGLGYEQYF. The CDR3 DNA is TGTGCCAGCAGTTTAGAACCGGGACTAGGGTACGAGCAGTACTTC.

This clonotype has ten or more counts. V gene TRBV7-2 combines with J gene TRBJ2-3; a weak D match, TRBD1 (6 bases). The V end lost 4 bases, the J end lost 6 bases, and 23 bases lay between the germline ends. Looked up from germline, CDR1 is SGHTA and CDR2 is FQGNSA. The CDR3 covers 17 residues. CDR3 loop: CASSSGQPLRKFDTQYF. In DNA form, the CDR3 reads TGTGCCAGCAGCTCCGGACAGCCACTACGAAAATTTGATACGCAGTATTTT.

The chain employs TRBV28 and TRBJ2-7; 10 nucleotides align to TRBD1. Germline V gene sequence: CDR1 MDHEN, CDR2 SYDVKM. The CDR3 has 13 residues. V trimming: 11 bases; J trimming: 0 bases; junction bases outside the gene matches: 4. CDR3 protein: CAPRTGGSYEQYV. In DNA, the CDR3 is TGTGCCCCCCGGACAGGGGGCTCCTACGAGCAGTACGTC.

This clonotype was observed many times. This chain links TRBV5-1 with TRBJ2-1; D call uncertain. The CDR3 is 16 amino acids. Trimming took off 0 bases at V and 2 bases at J, with 12 bases between the two ends. In germline, CDR1 is SGHRS, CDR2 YFSETQ. The CDR3 region is CASSLVVSPAYNEQFF. CDR3 bases: TGCGCCAGCAGCTTGGTGGTCAGCCCAGCCTACAATGAGCAGTTCTTC.

Ten or more counts support this clonotype. CDR3 amino acids: CASSQQGGQFF. In nucleotides, the CDR3 is TGTGCCAGTAGTCAACAGGGTGGGCAGTTCTTC. This chain links TRBV19 with TRBJ2-1, with D possibly matching TRBD1 (6 bases). The CDR3 spans 11 residues. Trimming removed 5 bases at V and 12 bases at J, with 11 bases between. Germline-derived CDR1 and CDR2 are LNHDA and SQIVND (reference sequence).

The V gene is TRBV5-1, the J gene TRBJ2-7; D remains ambiguous. This CDR3 contains 15 residues. Germline CDR1 is SGHRS and CDR2 is YFSETQ. V dropped 2 bases and J dropped 2 bases, with 14 bases sitting between them. CDR3 region: CASSLQLGPTYEQYF. The DNA for the CDR3 is TGCGCCAGCAGCTTACAACTGGGTCCTACCTACGAGCAGTACTTC.

This clonotype occurred a few times. The V and J genes are TRBV6-5 and TRBJ1-2, with D tentatively TRBD1 (6 bases). Germline loops: CDR1 MNHEY, CDR2 SVGAGI. Trimming took off 4 bases at V and 5 bases at J, with 20 bases between the two ends. This CDR3 spans 16 amino acids. In DNA, the CDR3 is TGTGCCAGCAGTTCATTACAGGGTAGGGGGGCATATGGCTACACCTTC. Its translation is CASSSLQGRGAYGYTF.

Ten or more counts support this clonotype. The V and J genes are TRBV5-1 and TRBJ2-7; D tentatively fits TRBD1 or TRBD2 (5 bases each). CDR3 length: 16 amino acids. In germline, CDR1 is SGHRS, CDR2 YFSETQ. V lost 2 bases to trimming and J lost 0 bases, with 15 bases between them. The CDR3 nucleotides are TGCGCCAGCAGCTTTTCAGGGAGCCGTCTCTCCTACGAGCAGTACTTC. Translated: CASSFSGSRLSYEQYF.

This chain uses TRBV12-3 or TRBV12-4 with TRBJ1-3; D remains ambiguous. Trimming shortened V by 4 bases and J by 3 bases, and 16 bases separated the two germline ends. The CDR3 has 16 residues. CDR3 sequence: CASSSGPRWGGNTIYF. Written as DNA, the CDR3 is TGTGCCAGCAGTTCTGGACCCCGGTGGGGTGGAAACACCATATATTTT.

The V call is TRBV29-1, the J call TRBJ2-2, with TRBD1 as a possible D gene (5 bases). The CDR3 length is 14 residues. The V end was cut by 5 bases, the J end by 1 base, with 11 bases between. Germline values: CDR1 SQVTM, CDR2 ANQGSEA. The CDR3 nucleotides are TGCAGCGTTCGGTCAGGGTTGAACACCGGGGAGCTGTTTTTT. It is translated as CSVRSGLNTGELFF.

This clonotype appeared many times. J is TRBJ2-3 and V is TRBV7-2; D remains unclear. The CDR3 is made up of 13 amino acids. Looked up from germline, CDR1 is SGHTA and CDR2 is FQGNSA. V lost 3 bases, J lost 6 bases, and 10 bases lay in between. Here the CDR3 DNA reads TGTGCCAGCAGCTTCCTCCAGGTTGATACGCAGTATTTT. Protein: CASSFLQVDTQYF.

Notes on this clonotype: A much larger clonotype is one base distant, so this may be a read error. This CDR3 fails to terminate in the conserved phenylalanine or tryptophan, so it likely reflects a read error. This rearrangement joins TRBV5-1 to TRBJ2-1; D may correspond to TRBD1 or TRBD2 (5 bases each). Germline V lookup: CDR1 SGHRS, CDR2 YFSETQ. The V and J ends lost 3 bases and 9 bases respectively, with 16 bases between them. CDR3 length equals 14 residues. The DNA for the CDR3 is TGCGCCAGCAGCTCCCGGAGCAGGGAGAGTGAGCAGTTCGTC. Protein: CASSSRSRESEQFV.

This chain uses TRBV20-1 with TRBJ1-4; D perhaps matches TRBD1 (5 bases). The CDR3 spans 13 residues. V was pared by 2 bases and J by 7 bases, with 11 bases between. Looked up from germline, CDR1 is DFQATT and CDR2 is SNEGSKA (reference sequence). In DNA form, the CDR3 reads TGCAGTGCTAGACAGGGACGGGCTGAAAAACTGTTTTTT. Translated: CSARQGRAEKLFF.

V usage is TRBV6-5 and J usage is TRBJ1-1; TRBD1 aligns across 9 bases. CDR3 length: 15 residues. CDR1 MNHEY and CDR2 SVGAGI come from the germline V gene. Trimming took 2 bases from V and 8 from J; bases not matched to a gene: 9. In nucleotides, the CDR3 is TGTGCCAGCAGTTACGGGTGGACAGGGGTTCGGGAAGCTTTCTTT. Its protein is CASSYGWTGVREAFF.

The genes are TRBV7-2 and TRBJ1-4, with D unresolved. CDR1 and CDR2 (germline): SGHTA, FQGNSA. The V end was cut by 1 base, the J end by 12 bases, with 12 bases between. The CDR3 has 13 residues. The CDR3 loop is CASSLEQYSELFF. For the CDR3, the DNA is TGTGCCAGCAGCTTAGAGCAGTACAGCGAACTGTTTTTT.

The V and J genes are TRBV27 and TRBJ1-1; TRBD1 aligns across 7 bases. The CDR3 has 14 amino acids. V was clipped by 8 bases and J by 1 base; unmatched bases: 7. Germline V gene data show CDR1 as MNHEY and CDR2 as SMNVEV (reference sequence). Written as DNA, the CDR3 is TGTGCCAGCTGGGAGACAGGGACGAACACTGAAGCTTTCTTT. It specifies CASWETGTNTEAFF.

The chain carries TRBV6-1 and TRBJ1-6; tentative D call: TRBD1 (6 bases). Germline V gene sequence: CDR1 MNHNS, CDR2 SASEGT. The CDR3 is 14 amino acids. Trimming left V 5 bases short and J 10 bases short, with 15 bases between. CDR3 DNA: TGTGCCAGCAGTACCGGGACAAAGTCGTCACCCCTCCACTTT. It is translated as CASSTGTKSSPLHF.

The J gene is TRBJ2-7, the V gene TRBV5-1, with D possibly matching TRBD2 (6 bases). This CDR3 has 13 amino acids. V was cut by 0 bases and J by 6 bases, with 10 bases left in between. In germline, CDR1 is SGHRS, CDR2 YFSETQ. CDR3 nucleotides: TGCGCCAGCAGCTTGGTGGCCGGGAGCGAGCAGTACGTC. Its protein product is CASSLVAGSEQYV.

The J gene is TRBJ1-2, the V gene TRBV5-1; 7 positions agree with TRBD1. The germline V gene has CDR1 SGHRS and CDR2 YFSETQ. The CDR3 loop spans 14 amino acids. V shed 2 bases, J shed 8 bases, and the junction held 9 bases outside the gene matches. CDR3 protein: CASSLQYRGEGYTF. CDR3 coding DNA: TGCGCCAGCAGCTTACAATACAGGGGAGAAGGCTACACCTTC.

This clonotype occurred many times. V usage is TRBV4-3 and J usage is TRBJ2-1; possible D gene TRBD1, 6 bases. This CDR3 is 15 amino acids long. V gave up 1 base and J gave up 6 bases, with 13 bases separating them. CDR1 LGHNA and CDR2 YSLEER come from the germline V gene. CDR3 sequence: CASSQVEWTANEQFF. Written as DNA, the CDR3 is TGCGCCAGCAGCCAAGTAGAGTGGACAGCCAATGAGCAGTTCTTC.

This clonotype was recorded many times. CDR3 sequence: CSAREGGRADYGYTF. DNA of the CDR3: TGCAGTGCTAGAGAAGGAGGCAGGGCGGACTATGGCTACACCTTC. The chain couples TRBV20-1 to TRBJ1-2; tentatively, D is TRBD1 (5 bases). This CDR3 spans 15 amino acids. Trimming pared 0 bases from V and 3 bases from J, leaving 14 bases between. The V gene's germline CDR1 is DFQATT and CDR2 SNEGSKA (reference sequence).

This clonotype was recorded a few times. The V call is TRBV12-3 or TRBV12-4, the J call TRBJ1-5, with TRBD1 matching 12 bases. The CDR3 consists of 15 residues. V was clipped by 6 bases and J by 6 bases; unmatched bases: 6. The CDR3 loop is CASSPGQGAAQPQHF. For the CDR3, the DNA is TGTGCCAGCAGCCCGGGACAGGGGGCTGCTCAGCCCCAGCATTTT.

This chain joins TRBV7-3 and TRBJ2-5; weak D call: TRBD1 (7 bases). The ends were cut back, 5 bases at V and 5 bases at J, with 21 bases in the middle. Germline CDR1 and CDR2: SGHTA and FQGTGA. CDR3 length equals 16 residues. The CDR3 region is CASSPDRVGGMETQYF. CDR3 DNA sequence: TGTGCCAGCAGCCCCGACAGGGTTGGAGGGATGGAGACCCAGTACTTC.

The chain couples TRBV5-5 to TRBJ2-1; D not resolved. Germline V gene data show CDR1 as SGHKS and CDR2 as YYEKEE (reference sequence). CDR3 size: 14 residues. Trimming took off 3 bases at V and 2 bases at J, with 9 bases between the two ends. CDR3: CASSSEGPYNEQFF. The CDR3 DNA follows: TGTGCCAGCAGCTCAGAAGGGCCCTACAATGAGCAGTTCTTC.

The sample holds a few counts of this clonotype. The chain carries TRBV20-1 and TRBJ1-2, with D maybe TRBD1 (6 bases). Germline CDR1 is DFQATT and CDR2 is SNEGSKA (reference sequence). V was cut by 6 bases and J by 3 bases, with 11 bases left in between. The CDR3 sequence is 12 residues long. This chain's CDR3 is CSAATGYYGYTF. As DNA, the CDR3 is TGCAGTGCCGCGACAGGCTACTATGGCTACACCTTC.

This clonotype was recorded at least ten times. This sequence joins TRBV12-3 or TRBV12-4 and TRBJ2-7, with 10 positions matching TRBD2. CDR3 size: 16 residues. J gave up 6 bases and V 5 bases, and 13 bases lay outside the gene matches. The chain's CDR3 is CASSPPSGGPLREQYF. The CDR3 DNA reads TGTGCCAGCAGTCCCCCTAGCGGGGGCCCCCTTCGCGAGCAGTACTTC.

This clonotype was detected many times. V gene TRBV11-1 combines with J gene TRBJ2-1; the match to TRBD2 covers 10 bases. V shed 6 bases, J shed 0 bases, and the junction held 17 bases outside the gene matches. This CDR3 is 20 amino acids long. Germline V lookup: CDR1 SGHAT, CDR2 FQDESV (reference sequence). The CDR3 region has the DNA TGTGCCAGCAGTCCCTCGCCCGGACTAGCGGATCGTGGCTCCTACAATGAGCAGTTCTTC. It encodes CASSPSPGLADRGSYNEQFF.

Written as DNA, the CDR3 is TGTGCCAGCAGTAATACTGGACAGGGGCTTTACGAGCAGTACTTC. It yields the protein CASSNTGQGLYEQYF. The chain joins TRBV6-9 to TRBJ2-7; 9 bases are a match to TRBD1. Germline V gene data show CDR1 as MNHGY and CDR2 as SVAAGI. The length of the CDR3 is 15 residues. Losses at the gene ends were 5 bases for V and 4 bases for J; bases not matched to a gene: 9.

The sample holds a few counts of this clonotype. The chain recombines TRBV5-5 with TRBJ2-6; D is uncertain. The V gene's germline CDR1 is SGHKS and CDR2 YYEKEE (reference sequence). Between the trimmed V and J ends, which lost 4 bases and 8 bases, there was a span of 10 bases. The length of the CDR3 is 13 residues. CDR3 sequence reads: CASSGVGSNVLTF. The CDR3 region has the DNA TGTGCCAGCAGCGGGGTTGGATCCAACGTCCTGACTTTC.

This chain uses TRBV7-9 with TRBJ2-3; D gene ambiguous. There are 17 residues in the CDR3. Germline-derived CDR1 and CDR2 are SEHNR and FQNEAQ (reference sequence). Trimming took 5 bases from V and 2 from J, leaving 20 bases between them. The chain's CDR3 is CASSVRKGVLNTDTQYF. The CDR3 bases are TGTGCCAGCAGCGTACGAAAGGGCGTCCTCAACACAGATACGCAGTATTTT. Together with reference TRBV7-9 and TRBJ2-3, the CDR3 gives the full variable domain: DTGVSQNPRHKITKRGQNVTFRCDPISEHNRLYWYRQTLGQGPEFLTYFQNEAQLEKSRLLSDRFSAERPKGSFSTLEIQRTEQGDSAMYLCASSVRKGVLNTDTQYFGPGTRLTVL.

The rearrangement uses TRBV7-9 and TRBJ1-2; TRBD1 agrees at 7 bases. The CDR3 loop spans 16 amino acids. J was trimmed by 4 bases and V by 6 bases; bases with no gene match: 14. CDR1 is SEHNR, CDR2 FQNEAQ, per germline (reference sequence). In DNA form, the CDR3 reads TGTGCCAGCAGTCCCCCACTTACAGGGGCCTCCTATGGCTACACCTTC. This gives the protein CASSPPLTGASYGYTF.

This chain connects TRBV6-5 to TRBJ1-2; D unclear. Germline loops: CDR1 MNHEY, CDR2 SVGAGI. The V and J ends lost 3 bases and 8 bases respectively, with 16 bases between them. The CDR3 runs 14 residues. DNA for the CDR3: TGTGCCAGCAGTTATCGGAGAGATCCGGAAGGCTACACCTTC. As protein: CASSYRRDPEGYTF.